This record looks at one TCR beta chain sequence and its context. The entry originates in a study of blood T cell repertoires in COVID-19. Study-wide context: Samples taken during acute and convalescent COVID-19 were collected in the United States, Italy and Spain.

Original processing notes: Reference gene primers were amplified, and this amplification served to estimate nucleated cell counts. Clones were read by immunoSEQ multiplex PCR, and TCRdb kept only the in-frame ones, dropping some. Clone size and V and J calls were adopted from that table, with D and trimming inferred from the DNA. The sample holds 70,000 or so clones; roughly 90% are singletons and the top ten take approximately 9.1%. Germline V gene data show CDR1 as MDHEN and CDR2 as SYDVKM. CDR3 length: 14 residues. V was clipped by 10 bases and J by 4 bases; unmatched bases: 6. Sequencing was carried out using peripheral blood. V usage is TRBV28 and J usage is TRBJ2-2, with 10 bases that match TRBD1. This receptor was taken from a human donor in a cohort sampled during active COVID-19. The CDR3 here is CAITGTGATGELFF. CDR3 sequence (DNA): TGTGCCATTACTGGGACAGGGGCCACCGGGGAGCTGTTTTTT.